This T cell receptor beta chain was captured in a study of regulatory T cells in long-lasting Graves disease. Time point described: newly diagnosed GD, antithyroid drugs for less than 3 months. Making the TCR library involved RNA that had been extracted from PBMCs. Patients hailed from an endocrinology department in Xi'an, China. The V and J ends lost 3 bases and 5 bases, in that order; junction bases with no gene match: 8. The germline gives CDR1 SGHDT, CDR2 YYEEEE. The CDR3 covers 15 residues. In regard to this clonotype: Its target is not known.

TCR beta libraries were built with iRepertoire HTBI primers and Arm-PCR of CDR3 regions. Original processing methods: Looking across samples, the authors found under 70 TRBV and approximately 13 TRBJ segments. TCRdb re-called the multiplex PCR reads with MiXCR, one entry per CDR3 protein. The V and J calls reflect TCRdb's pipeline rather than the authors' work. Among about 540,000 distinct CDR3 sequences listed, roughly 14% were seen once. Study conclusions and caveats: TRBV28, TRBJ1-2 and TRBJ2-5 were segments that persistent disease favored.

The data also belong to a second study, concerning T cells in Graves' hyperthyroidism and ophthalmopathy. Turning to that study: Uncontrolled infection, other autoimmune disease, pregnancy or lactation barred patients from enrollment.

V is TRBV5-6 and J is TRBJ1-1; TRBD1 matches 9 bases. The specimen comprised peripheral blood mononuclear cells (PBMCs), sampled at new diagnosis, from a patient treated with antithyroid drugs. This receptor was taken from a man aged 30 to 45 with Graves disease. The CDR3 spells CASSSVQGARTEAFF. CDR3 sequence (DNA): TGTGCCAGCAGCTCCGTACAGGGGGCTAGGACTGAAGCTTTCTTT.